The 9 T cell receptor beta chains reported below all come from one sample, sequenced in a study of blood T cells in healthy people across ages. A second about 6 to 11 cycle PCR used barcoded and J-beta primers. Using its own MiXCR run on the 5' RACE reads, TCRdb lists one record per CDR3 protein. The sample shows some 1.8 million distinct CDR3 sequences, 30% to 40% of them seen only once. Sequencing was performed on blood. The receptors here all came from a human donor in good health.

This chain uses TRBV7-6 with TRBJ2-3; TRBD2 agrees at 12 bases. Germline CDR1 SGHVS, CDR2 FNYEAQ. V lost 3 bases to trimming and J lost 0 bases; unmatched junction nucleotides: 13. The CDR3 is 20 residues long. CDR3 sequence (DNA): TGTGCCAGCAGCTTGGTAGTAACTAGCGGGGGGCACCTTAGCACAGATACGCAGTATTTT. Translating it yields CASSLVVTSGGHLSTDTQYF.

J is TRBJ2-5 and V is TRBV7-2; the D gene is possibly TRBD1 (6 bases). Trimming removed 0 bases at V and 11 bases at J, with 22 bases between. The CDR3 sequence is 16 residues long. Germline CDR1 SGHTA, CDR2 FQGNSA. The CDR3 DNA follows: TGTGCCAGCAGCTTAGCTATGAGGGGGTTCTACAATGAGCAGTACTTC. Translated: CASSLAMRGFYNEQYF.

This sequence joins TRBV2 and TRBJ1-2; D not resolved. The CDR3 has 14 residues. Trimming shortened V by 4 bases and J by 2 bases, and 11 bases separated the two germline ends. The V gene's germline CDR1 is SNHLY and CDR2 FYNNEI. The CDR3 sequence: CASSAWLANYGYTF. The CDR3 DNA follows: TGTGCCAGCAGTGCGTGGCTAGCGAACTATGGCTACACCTTC.

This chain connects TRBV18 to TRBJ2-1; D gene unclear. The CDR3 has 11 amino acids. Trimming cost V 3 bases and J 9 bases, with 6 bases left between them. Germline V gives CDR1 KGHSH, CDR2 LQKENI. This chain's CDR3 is CASSPESEQFF. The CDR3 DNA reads TGTGCCAGCTCACCCGAGAGTGAGCAGTTCTTC.

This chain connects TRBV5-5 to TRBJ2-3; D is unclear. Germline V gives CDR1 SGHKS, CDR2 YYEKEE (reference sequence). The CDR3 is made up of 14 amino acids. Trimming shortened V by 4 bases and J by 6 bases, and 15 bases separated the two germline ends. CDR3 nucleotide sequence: TGTGCCAGCAGCCGCGTCTTTACTGGGGATACGCAGTATTTT. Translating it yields CASSRVFTGDTQYF.

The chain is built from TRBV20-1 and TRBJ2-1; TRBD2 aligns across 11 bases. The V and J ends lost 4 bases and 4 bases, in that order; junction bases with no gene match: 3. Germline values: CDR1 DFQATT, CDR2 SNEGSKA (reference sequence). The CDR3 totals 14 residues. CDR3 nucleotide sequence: TGCAGTGCTAAGGCTAGCGGGGGGTACAATGAGCAGTTCTTC. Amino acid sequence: CSAKASGGYNEQFF.

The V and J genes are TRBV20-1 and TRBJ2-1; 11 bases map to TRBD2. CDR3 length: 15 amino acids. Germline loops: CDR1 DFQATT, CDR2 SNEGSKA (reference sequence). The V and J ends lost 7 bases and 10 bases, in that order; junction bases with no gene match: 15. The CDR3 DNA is TGCAGTGTCGCGGCCGGGACTAGCGGACGGGGGGAGCAGTTCTTC. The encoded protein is CSVAAGTSGRGEQFF.

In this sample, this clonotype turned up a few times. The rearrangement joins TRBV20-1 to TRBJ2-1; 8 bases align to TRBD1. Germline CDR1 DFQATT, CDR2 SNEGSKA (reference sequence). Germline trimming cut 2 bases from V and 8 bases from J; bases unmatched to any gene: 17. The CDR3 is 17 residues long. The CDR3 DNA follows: TGCAGTGCTAGATCCGGACAGGGTGATTTTTTCTTGGATGAGCAGTTCTTC. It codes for CSARSGQGDFFLDEQFF.

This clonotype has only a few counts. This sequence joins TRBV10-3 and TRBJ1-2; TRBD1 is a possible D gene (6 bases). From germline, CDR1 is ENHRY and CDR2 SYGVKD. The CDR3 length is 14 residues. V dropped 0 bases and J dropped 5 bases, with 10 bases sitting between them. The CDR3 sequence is CAISESGQRYGYTF. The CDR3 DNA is TGTGCCATCAGTGAGTCGGGACAAAGATATGGCTACACCTTC.